What follows describes a single T cell receptor (beta chain). No antigen is known for it. The sample originates from a study of tissue T cells after allogeneic stem cell transplantation. Regarding the study as a whole: Alloreactivity or antigen specificity of tissue TCRs was not determined; some clones might be host cells.

Sequencing was performed with immunoSEQ multiplex PCR; in TCRdb, only in-frame clones are kept and a portion is missing. The sample lists approximately 4,000 clones, 60% to 70% occurring once. The V end was cut by 5 bases, the J end by 8 bases, with 12 bases between. Germline CDR1 reads SEHNR; CDR2 reads FQNEAQ (reference sequence). CDR3 length: 12 residues. V usage is TRBV7-9 and J usage is TRBJ1-2; no definite D call. The receptor's source is a male donor aged 60 or over with lung cancer. Sequenced here: left colon tissue, sampled at autopsy. This CDR3 reads CASSPELGGYTF. The CDR3, as DNA: TGTGCCAGCAGCCCGGAACTGGGGGGCTACACCTTC. Full variable domain (missing parts from reference TRBV7-9 and TRBJ1-2): DTGVSQNPRHKITKRGQNVTFRCDPISEHNRLYWYRQTLGQGPEFLTYFQNEAQLEKSRLLSDRFSAERPKGSFSTLEIQRTEQGDSAMYLCASSPELGGYTFGSGTRLTVV.